This T cell receptor (beta chain) was found in a study of blood T cell repertoires in COVID-19. Overall study: Both acute and convalescent COVID-19 samples were obtained from the United States, Italy and Spain.

CDR3 length: 14 amino acids. J lost 7 bases, V lost 7 bases, and 6 bases had no gene match. The germline V gene encodes CDR1 SNHLY and CDR2 FYNNEI. Participant age was 18 to 89 years, and participants resided in 24 US areas. Symptom resolution, clearance, or two negative PCRs marked donors in Cohort 3 as recovered. Some clones are missing from TCRdb's copy, which holds only in-frame ones; the method was immunoSEQ multiplex PCR. The sample records 130,000 to 150,000 clones, about 79% being singletons. This TCR came from a man in his fifties who had recovered from COVID-19. The rearrangement links TRBV2 to TRBJ1-6; 8 positions match TRBD1. Sequenced: PBMCs or T cells enriched from blood (not recorded which). The CDR3 reads CASNPTGANSPLHF. DNA of the CDR3: TGTGCCAGCAACCCGACAGGGGCGAATTCACCCCTCCACTTT.